The 29 T cell receptor beta chains below all came from one sample that was sequenced in a study of immune evolution from preneoplasia to lung adenocarcinoma. Here immunoSEQ multiplex PCR was the method, and the copy in TCRdb shows in-frame clones only, minus some. This table holds around 10,000 clones, roughly 80% found once. The sequenced sample was FFPE minimally invasive lung adenocarcinoma tissue. These receptors came from a donor at least 70 years old with lung adenocarcinoma.

This chain connects TRBV5-5 to TRBJ2-5; D might be TRBD1 (6 bases). The CDR3 is made up of 14 amino acids. Trimming shortened V by 4 bases and J by 5 bases, and 15 bases separated the two germline ends. Germline CDR1 reads SGHKS; CDR2 reads YYEKEE (reference sequence). The CDR3 region has the DNA TGTGCCAGCAGCCCGGCTCAGGGGCGCGAGACCCAGTACTTC. Translating gives CASSPAQGRETQYF.

This chain links TRBV29-1 with TRBJ2-3; 9 nucleotides align to TRBD2. The CDR3 loop spans 17 amino acids. The ends lost 2 bases at V and 8 bases at J; junction bases unmatched: 17. Germline CDR1 SQVTM, CDR2 ANQGSEA. DNA of the CDR3: TGCAGCGTTGAAAAATGGGCCGAGGCGGGAGGGATGGCTACGCAGTATTTT. Protein sequence: CSVEKWAEAGGMATQYF.

The V call is TRBV4-1, the J call TRBJ2-5; D is uncertain. The V end was cut by 0 bases, the J end by 8 bases, with 10 bases between. The CDR3 covers 13 residues. CDR1 and CDR2 from the germline V gene are MGHRA and YSYEKL. In nucleotides, the CDR3 is TGCGCCAGCAGCCAAGATCCAGAGGAAACCCAGTACTTC. Protein product: CASSQDPEETQYF.

The gene calls are TRBV10-3 and TRBJ2-3; no clear D gene. Trimming took off 2 bases at V and 6 bases at J, with 12 bases between the two ends. Germline CDR1 ENHRY, CDR2 SYGVKD. The CDR3 runs 14 residues. In DNA form, the CDR3 reads TGTGCCATCAGTGAGCCCGGGCAGAAGGATACGCAGTATTTT. Amino acid sequence: CAISEPGQKDTQYF.

The V and J genes are TRBV7-2 and TRBJ1-2, with 8 bases aligning to TRBD1. Germline lookup yields CDR1 SGHTA and CDR2 FQGNSA. The CDR3 has 12 amino acids. J gave up 8 bases and V 5 bases, and 4 bases lay outside the gene matches. The CDR3 is CASSPRTGGYTF. The CDR3 region has the DNA TGTGCCAGCAGCCCGCGGACAGGGGGCTACACCTTC.

The chain links TRBV19 to TRBJ1-1, with a tentative D call TRBD1 (5 bases). CDR1 and CDR2 from the germline V gene are LNHDA and SQIVND (reference sequence). V was pared by 3 bases and J by 3 bases, with 17 bases between. The CDR3 covers 16 residues. The CDR3 protein is CASSIYAGQGYTEAFF. Here the CDR3 DNA reads TGTGCCAGTAGTATCTACGCGGGGCAGGGCTACACTGAAGCTTTCTTT.

J is TRBJ2-1 and V is TRBV6-4; the D is unclear. Trimming left V 5 bases short and J 9 bases short, with 20 bases between. The CDR3 spans 15 residues. Germline CDR1 reads MRHNA; CDR2 reads SNTAGT. The CDR3 here is CASSQGLSPIFEQFF. DNA for the CDR3: TGTGCCAGCAGTCAAGGTCTGTCTCCTATTTTTGAGCAGTTCTTC.

The chain employs TRBV7-2 and TRBJ2-3; TRBD2 agrees at 7 bases. CDR1 and CDR2 from the germline V gene are SGHTA and FQGNSA. This CDR3 spans 16 amino acids. J lost 6 bases, V lost 1 base, and 10 bases had no gene match. CDR3 protein: CASSLVGGGRPDTQYF. As DNA, the CDR3 is TGTGCCAGCAGCTTAGTGGGGGGAGGGCGGCCTGATACGCAGTATTTT.

The sample holds a few counts of this clone. The CDR3 sequence is CASSYSGQSDEQFF. CDR3 nucleotides: TGTGCCAGCAGTTATTCGGGACAGAGCGATGAGCAGTTCTTC. The rearrangement joins TRBV6-5 to TRBJ2-1; TRBD1 matches 7 bases. Germline V gene lookup returns CDR1 MNHEY and CDR2 SVGAGI. The CDR3 is made up of 14 amino acids. Losses at the gene ends were 3 bases for V and 8 bases for J; bases not matched to a gene: 7.

This chain connects TRBV5-1 to TRBJ2-5; no definite D call. Trimming took 7 bases from V and 2 from J, leaving 18 bases between them. The CDR3 has 15 residues. Germline V gene data show CDR1 as SGHRS and CDR2 as YFSETQ. The CDR3 DNA sequence: TGCGCCAGCGCCACCCATGACGCGCGGCAAGAGACCCAGTACTTC. This translates into CASATHDARQETQYF.

The CDR3: CASSSSGTGLTEAFF. The CDR3 DNA is TGTGCCAGCAGCTCATCCGGGACAGGGTTGACTGAAGCTTTCTTT. This chain uses TRBV7-9 with TRBJ1-1, with TRBD1 matching 9 bases. The germline CDR1 and CDR2 sequences are SEHNR and FQNEAQ (reference sequence). CDR3 length: 15 residues. J was trimmed by 5 bases and V by 4 bases; bases with no gene match: 8.

The chain carries TRBV15 and TRBJ2-1; D may correspond to TRBD1 or TRBD2 (5 bases each). The V end lost 3 bases, the J end lost 8 bases, and 20 bases lay between the germline ends. In germline, CDR1 is LNHNV, CDR2 YYDKDF (reference sequence). The CDR3 totals 16 residues. CDR3: CATSSNLNSEGHEQFF. The CDR3 region has the DNA TGTGCCACCAGCAGTAACCTCAATTCAGAGGGGCATGAGCAGTTCTTC.

The genes are TRBV5-4 and TRBJ2-7, with 11 bases fitting TRBD2. V was pared by 4 bases and J by 2 bases, with 8 bases of the junction left unmatched. This CDR3 is 16 amino acids long. CDR1 SGHNT and CDR2 YYREEE come from the germline V gene (reference sequence). CDR3 region: CASSARGTSGTYEQYF. The CDR3, as DNA: TGTGCCAGCAGCGCCCGAGGGACTAGCGGAACCTACGAGCAGTACTTC.

In its sample, this clone was seen a few times. The genes are TRBV7-9 and TRBJ2-1, with 10 bases fitting TRBD2. The CDR3 extends over 13 amino acids. J lost 15 bases, V lost 0 bases, and 5 bases had no gene match. The germline V gene encodes CDR1 SEHNR and CDR2 FQNEAQ (reference sequence). CDR3 coding DNA: TGTGCCAGCAGCTTAGCGGCTAGCGGGAGAGGGTTCTTC. It is translated as CASSLAASGRGFF.

About this clone itself: Other DNA sequences in the sample encode the same CDR3. This chain uses TRBV5-1 with TRBJ2-3, with 8 bases lining up with TRBD1. CDR1 SGHRS and CDR2 YFSETQ come from the germline V gene. The length of the CDR3 is 15 residues. V shed 0 bases and J 2 bases; nucleotides not matched to a gene: 2. In nucleotides, the CDR3 is TGCGCCAGCAGCTTGGGGACAGGGCACACAGATACGCAGTATTTT. Its translation: CASSLGTGHTDTQYF.

J is TRBJ2-2 and V is TRBV9, with 7 bases aligning to TRBD1. CDR3 length: 16 amino acids. Germline CDR1 and CDR2: SGDLS and YYNGEE. The V and J ends lost 4 bases and 1 base, in that order; junction bases with no gene match: 7. CDR3 sequence: CASSKTDRVNTGELFF. CDR3 DNA: TGTGCCAGCAGCAAAACCGACAGGGTGAACACCGGGGAGCTGTTTTTT. Full variable domain (rest looked up from reference TRBV9 and TRBJ2-2): DSGVTQTPKHLITATGQRVTLRCSPRSGDLSVYWYQQSLDQGLQFLIQYYNGEERAKGNILERFSAQQFPDLHSELNLSSLELGDSALYFCASSKTDRVNTGELFFGEGSRLTVL.

This clone appeared a few times. The chain recombines TRBV4-1 with TRBJ2-5, with 14 positions matching TRBD2. Germline V gene lookup returns CDR1 MGHRA and CDR2 YSYEKL. V lost 4 bases and J lost 7; bases outside the gene matches: 11. CDR3 length: 17 residues. The CDR3 region is CASSPGVGLAGEGTQYF. The CDR3 DNA reads as TGCGCCAGCAGCCCCGGGGTGGGACTAGCGGGAGAGGGGACCCAGTACTTC.

This clone was seen once. The chain recombines TRBV5-5 with TRBJ2-1; 7 bases are shared with TRBD1. The germline V gene has CDR1 SGHKS and CDR2 YYEKEE (reference sequence). The junction had 16 bases not matched to a gene; V was cut back by 4 bases and J by 9 bases. The CDR3 runs 16 residues. The CDR3 here is CASSRIADQGEGEQFF. Written as DNA, the CDR3 is TGTGCCAGCAGCCGAATAGCAGACCAGGGGGAAGGTGAGCAGTTCTTC. Full variable domain (missing parts from reference TRBV5-5 and TRBJ2-1): DAGVTQSPTHLIKTRGQQVTLRCSPISGHKSVSWYQQVLGQGPQFIFQYYEKEERGRGNFPDRFSARQFPNYSSELNVNALLLGDSALYLCASSRIADQGEGEQFFGPGTRLTVL.

This clone showed up just once. The chain couples TRBV5-5 to TRBJ1-1; D may be TRBD1 (5 bases). The V gene's germline CDR1 is SGHKS and CDR2 YYEKEE (reference sequence). V lost 0 bases to trimming and J lost 1 base, with 7 bases between them. The CDR3 loop spans 14 amino acids. The CDR3: CASSLVGGNTEAFF. In DNA form, the CDR3 reads TGTGCCAGCAGCTTGGTCGGGGGGAACACTGAAGCTTTCTTT.

V usage is TRBV28 and J usage is TRBJ2-3; possibly TRBD2 for D (7 bases). CDR1 is MDHEN, CDR2 SYDVKM, per germline. The CDR3 runs 19 residues. V was pared by 5 bases and J by 0 bases, with 24 bases between. CDR3 sequence (DNA): TGTGCCAGCAGTCCGACAAACGCGGGGGCGACCAGGAGCACAGATACGCAGTATTTT. Encoded protein: CASSPTNAGATRSTDTQYF. The full variable domain, rest sourced from reference TRBV28 and TRBJ2-3, is DVKVTQSSRYLVKRTGEKVFLECVQDMDHENMFWYRQDPGLGLRLIYFSYDVKMKEKGDIPEGYSVSREKKERFSLILESASTNQTSMYLCASSPTNAGATRSTDTQYFGPGTRLTVL.

The chain joins TRBV10-2 to TRBJ2-7, with 10 nucleotides matching TRBD2. Losses at the gene ends were 8 bases for V and 4 bases for J; bases not matched to a gene: 20. This CDR3 comprises 18 residues. From germline, CDR1 is WSHSY and CDR2 SAAADI. CDR3 DNA sequence: TGCGCCAGCGACGCCACAGGGGACCTCCTAGCGGGAGTGTACGAGCAGTACTTC. It yields the protein CASDATGDLLAGVYEQYF.

In its sample, this clone is large (0.1 to 1%). The chain joins TRBV10-3 to TRBJ1-2; no firm D call. The germline CDR1 and CDR2 sequences are ENHRY and SYGVKD. The ends were cut back, 2 bases at V and 11 bases at J, with 18 bases in the middle. CDR3 size: 14 residues. This CDR3 reads CAISESQERSIYTF. The CDR3 DNA reads TGTGCCATCAGTGAGAGTCAGGAACGAAGTATTTACACCTTC.

The chain carries TRBV10-3 and TRBJ2-1; tentative D call: TRBD2 (6 bases). The ends were cut back, 3 bases at V and 6 bases at J, with 12 bases in the middle. This CDR3 region has 14 residues. Germline V gene data show CDR1 as ENHRY and CDR2 as SYGVKD. The CDR3 DNA follows: TGTGCCATCAGTGACGGGAGTACAGGCAATGAGCAGTTCTTC. It is translated as CAISDGSTGNEQFF.

The chain is built from TRBV11-3 and TRBJ2-1, with unresolved D. Trimming cost V 0 bases and J 6 bases, with 6 bases left between them. The germline V gene encodes CDR1 SGHNT and CDR2 YENEEA. The CDR3 contains 13 residues. The CDR3 DNA reads as TGTGCCAGCAGCTTAGAGGGGTCCAATGAGCAGTTCTTC. This translates into CASSLEGSNEQFF.

This rearrangement joins TRBV5-1 to TRBJ2-7; weak D call: TRBD1 (7 bases). The V end lost 0 bases, the J end lost 4 bases, and 11 bases lay between the germline ends. The CDR3 is 14 amino acids. Germline loops: CDR1 SGHRS, CDR2 YFSETQ. The DNA for the CDR3 is TGCGCCAGCAGCTTGGCTGCGGGACAGTACGAGCAGTACTTC. Amino acids: CASSLAAGQYEQYF. Supplemented by reference TRBV5-1 and TRBJ2-7, the full variable domain reads KAGVTQTPRYLIKTRGQQVTLSCSPISGHRSVSWYQQTPGQGLQFLFEYFSETQRNKGNFPGRFSGRQFSNSRSEMNVSTLELGDSALYLCASSLAAGQYEQYFGPGTRLTVT.

V is TRBV28 and J is TRBJ2-7; unclear D gene. Germline loops: CDR1 MDHEN, CDR2 SYDVKM. V was pared by 6 bases and J by 3 bases, with 9 bases between. This CDR3 comprises 12 residues. The CDR3 region is CASSESVYEQYF. DNA for the CDR3: TGTGCCAGCAGCGAGTCGGTCTACGAGCAGTACTTC. Drawing the rest from reference TRBV28 and TRBJ2-7, the complete variable domain is DVKVTQSSRYLVKRTGEKVFLECVQDMDHENMFWYRQDPGLGLRLIYFSYDVKMKEKGDIPEGYSVSREKKERFSLILESASTNQTSMYLCASSESVYEQYFGPGTRLTVT.

The genes are TRBV6-6 and TRBJ2-7, with D possibly matching TRBD2 (5 bases). Trimming left V 6 bases short and J 3 bases short, with 12 bases between. The CDR3 runs to 13 residues. CDR1 and CDR2 (germline): MNHNY, SVGAGI (reference sequence). The CDR3 bases are TGTGCCAGCAGGACCCCCGAGGGCTACGAGCAGTACTTC. It encodes CASRTPEGYEQYF.

The chain links TRBV6-1 to TRBJ1-5; the D is unclear. V lost 4 bases, J lost 0 bases, and 7 bases lay in between. Germline values: CDR1 MNHNS, CDR2 SASEGT. CDR3 length: 14 amino acids. The CDR3 coding sequence is TGTGCCAGCAGTGGGGAGAATAGCAATCAGCCCCAGCATTTT. Translating it yields CASSGENSNQPQHF.

This chain uses TRBV7-9 with TRBJ1-1; D perhaps matches TRBD1 (5 bases). This CDR3 has 13 amino acids. V was cut by 4 bases and J by 1 base, with 7 bases left in between. CDR1 is SEHNR and CDR2 is FQNEAQ in the germline V gene (reference sequence). CDR3 DNA sequence: TGTGCCAGCAGCTGGGGGGAGAACACTGAAGCTTTCTTT. Translating it yields CASSWGENTEAFF.